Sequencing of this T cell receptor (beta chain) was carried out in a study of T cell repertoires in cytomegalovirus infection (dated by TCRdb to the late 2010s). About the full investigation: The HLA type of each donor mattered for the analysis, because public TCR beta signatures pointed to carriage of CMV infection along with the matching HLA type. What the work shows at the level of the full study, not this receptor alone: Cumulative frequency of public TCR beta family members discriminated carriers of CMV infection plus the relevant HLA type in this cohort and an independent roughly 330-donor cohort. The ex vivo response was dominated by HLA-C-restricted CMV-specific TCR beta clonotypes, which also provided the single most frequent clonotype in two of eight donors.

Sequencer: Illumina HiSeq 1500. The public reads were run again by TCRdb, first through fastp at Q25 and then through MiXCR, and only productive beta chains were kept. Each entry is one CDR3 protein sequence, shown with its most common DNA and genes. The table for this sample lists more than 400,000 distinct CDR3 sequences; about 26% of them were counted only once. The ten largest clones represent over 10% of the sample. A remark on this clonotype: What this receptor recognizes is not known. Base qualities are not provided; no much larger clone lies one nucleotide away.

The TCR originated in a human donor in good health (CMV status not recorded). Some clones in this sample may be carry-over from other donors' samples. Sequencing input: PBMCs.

The CDR3 region: CASSLGFPGQLTEQETQYF. The nucleotide sequence reads TGTGCCAGCAGTTTAGGTTTTCCGGGACAGTTAACGGAGCAAGAGACCCAGTACTTC. Here the chain combines TRBV28 and TRBJ2-5; 7 middle bases align to TRBD1. The CDR3, from cysteine to phenylalanine, totals 19 residues. Left in the record is the CDR3 DNA by itself, 57 bases read in frame from the first base. Trimming takes 2 bases off V and 2 bases off J; junction bases not matched to a gene: 17. The germline V gene provides CDR1 MDHEN and CDR2 SYDVKM.